This paragraph covers one TCR beta chain sequence. V was cut by 2 bases and J by 0 bases, with 8 bases left in between. Per the germline V gene, CDR1 is KGHSH and CDR2 is LQKENI. The CDR3 runs to 15 residues. With 60 Vbeta and 13 Jbeta primers, the PCR was carried out. The data were produced by immunoSEQ multiplex PCR, yet TCRdb's version contains in-frame clones alone and is incomplete. The sample lists more than 95,000 clones, around 79% seen once, with over 5.5% in the top ten. The data originate from a study of cytomegalovirus exposure and HLA in healthy donors. The J gene is TRBJ2-1, the V gene TRBV18; D is undetermined. Sequencing was performed on PBMCs. The sequence was collected from a woman in her 40s in good health and CMV-seronegative. The CDR3 protein is CASSPTMSSYNEQFF. Here the CDR3 DNA reads TGTGCCAGCTCACCAACGATGAGCTCCTACAATGAGCAGTTCTTC.